One and the same sample provided the 21 T cell receptor beta chains below, sequenced in a study of vaccination and CD4 T cells after COVID-19. The treatment denotes: roughly ten-day PBMC culture with coronavirus spike peptide pools or control peptides (ViraFEST assay). Researchers used the Oncomine TCR Beta short-read assay to sequence DNA from cultured CD4+ T cells. TCRdb independently ran MiXCR on the PCR reads; one entry per CDR3 protein. The sample records roughly 15,000 distinct CDR3 sequences, around 48% being singletons. These TCRs are of unknown antigen specificity. Sequenced sample: CD4+ T cells from blood, cultured in vitro. Receptors were obtained from a human donor who had recovered from COVID-19.

This clonotype was detected once. The J gene is TRBJ2-3, the V gene TRBV20-1, with 7 nucleotides matching TRBD1. With 5 bases clipped from V and 1 base from J, the junction kept 6 bases outside the gene matches. CDR1 and CDR2 from the germline V gene are DFQATT and SNEGSKA (reference sequence). The CDR3 is 14 residues long. The CDR3: CSARQGAGTDTQYF. The CDR3 bases are TGCAGTGCTCGACAGGGCGCTGGCACAGATACGCAGTATTTT.

The chain combines TRBV7-2 with TRBJ1-1; D is possibly TRBD1 (5 bases). The CDR3 is 13 residues long. The germline V gene has CDR1 SGHTA and CDR2 FQGNSA. V lost 3 bases and J 11 bases, leaving 16 bases between the germline ends. The CDR3 loop reads CASSFQNTGRAFF. The CDR3 bases are TGTGCCAGCAGCTTTCAAAACACGGGGCGGGCTTTCTTT. Variable domain in full (rest from reference TRBV7-2 and TRBJ1-1): GAGVSQSPSNKVTEKGKDVELRCDPISGHTALYWYRQSLGQGLEFLIYFQGNSAPDKSGLPSDRFSAERTGGSVSTLTIQRTQQEDSAVYLCASSFQNTGRAFFGQGTRLTVV.

The CDR3 sequence: CASRTGPRGYEQYF. CDR3 DNA: TGCGCCAGCAGGACAGGGCCAAGGGGGTACGAGCAGTACTTC. The chain combines TRBV10-1 with TRBJ2-7; 7 bases map to TRBD1. CDR1 WNHNN and CDR2 SYGVQD come from the germline V gene (reference sequence). The ends lost 6 bases at V and 4 bases at J; junction bases unmatched: 9. The CDR3 is made up of 14 amino acids.

The table lists this clonotype with a few counts. The chain couples TRBV20-1 to TRBJ1-2, with D unclear. The V and J ends lost 5 bases and 8 bases respectively, with 15 bases between them. CDR3 length: 12 residues. Germline V lookup: CDR1 DFQATT, CDR2 SNEGSKA (reference sequence). CDR3 in amino acids: CSAHPPVGGYTF. The CDR3 bases are TGCAGTGCTCATCCCCCCGTGGGGGGCTACACCTTC.

This clonotype appeared a few times. V usage is TRBV27 and J usage is TRBJ1-5; perhaps TRBD1 as D (5 bases). The germline V gene has CDR1 MNHEY and CDR2 SMNVEV (reference sequence). The CDR3 sequence is 14 residues long. V shed 4 bases and J shed 1 base, with 8 bases lying between them. The CDR3: CASSYRGSNQPQHF. CDR3 sequence (DNA): TGTGCCAGCAGTTACCGGGGGAGCAATCAGCCCCAGCATTTT.

The J gene is TRBJ2-3, the V gene TRBV28; 8 nucleotides line up with TRBD2. The ends lost 7 bases at V and 5 bases at J; junction bases unmatched: 8. Germline values: CDR1 MDHEN, CDR2 SYDVKM. The CDR3 contains 14 residues. The DNA of the CDR3 is TGTGCCAGCACCCGGGGGGGGAGTGGAGATACGCAGTATTTT. This sequence encodes CASTRGGSGDTQYF.

The chain is built from TRBV20-1 and TRBJ2-1; 9 nucleotides line up with TRBD2. V was clipped by 3 bases and J by 8 bases; unmatched bases: 5. CDR3 length: 13 amino acids. The germline CDR1 and CDR2 sequences are DFQATT and SNEGSKA (reference sequence). DNA of the CDR3: TGCAGTGCTAGTAGCGGGAGTAGGTATGAGCAGTTCTTC. It is translated as CSASSGSRYEQFF.

This clonotype was seen a handful of times. This chain uses TRBV7-2 with TRBJ2-5; tentatively, D is TRBD2 (5 bases). V lost 0 bases, J lost 2 bases, and 10 bases lay in between. From germline, CDR1 is SGHTA and CDR2 FQGNSA. The CDR3 totals 15 residues. The CDR3 loop is CASSLASGLQETQYF. The DNA for the CDR3 is TGTGCCAGCAGCTTAGCGAGTGGACTGCAAGAGACCCAGTACTTC.

The CDR3 loop is CASTPGGDTQYF. The DNA of the CDR3 is TGTGCCAGCACCCCTGGGGGAGATACGCAGTATTTT. The rearrangement uses TRBV11-3 and TRBJ2-3; D is possibly TRBD1 or TRBD2 (5 bases each). This CDR3 contains 12 residues. Germline assignment: CDR1 SGHNT and CDR2 YENEEA. The V end was cut by 7 bases, the J end by 5 bases, with 10 bases between.

This chain joins TRBV19 and TRBJ1-4; D uncertain. Between the trimmed V and J ends, which lost 9 bases and 4 bases, there was a span of 12 bases. CDR1 LNHDA and CDR2 SQIVND come from the germline V gene (reference sequence). This CDR3 comprises 13 residues. The CDR3 spells CASRELDNEKLFF. Written as DNA, the CDR3 is TGTGCCAGCCGAGAATTGGATAATGAAAAACTGTTTTTT.

V gene TRBV4-1 combines with J gene TRBJ1-5; 8 bases fit TRBD1. Germline CDR1 is MGHRA and CDR2 is YSYEKL. CDR3 size: 17 residues. Losses at the gene ends were 4 bases for V and 6 bases for J; bases not matched to a gene: 14. The CDR3 region has the DNA TGCGCCAGCAGCCCAGGGGTGGGGCAGGGGGCAGGTCAGCCCCAGCATTTT. Translation: CASSPGVGQGAGQPQHF.

The genes are TRBV7-3 and TRBJ2-3; TRBD2 agrees at 8 bases. Trimming removed 2 bases from V and 0 bases from J; junction bases left unmatched: 4. CDR3 length: 16 amino acids. Germline CDR1 SGHTA, CDR2 FQGTGA. In DNA, the CDR3 is TGTGCCAGCAGCTTAGACGGGGGGGGGAGCACAGATACGCAGTATTTT. It encodes CASSLDGGGSTDTQYF. The whole variable domain, remainder taken from reference TRBV7-3 and TRBJ2-3, is GAGVSQTPSNKVTEKGKYVELRCDPISGHTALYWYRQSLGQGPEFLIYFQGTGAADDSGLPNDRFFAVRPEGSVSTLKIQRTERGDSAVYLCASSLDGGGSTDTQYFGPGTRLTVL.

The V gene is TRBV7-2, the J gene TRBJ1-5, with D possibly matching TRBD1 (5 bases). The V gene lost 0 bases and the J gene lost 7 bases, with 13 bases spanning the gap. Germline CDR1 reads SGHTA; CDR2 reads FQGNSA. This CDR3 has 15 amino acids. Written as DNA, the CDR3 is TGTGCCAGCAGCTTAGCGGTCGGAGCAGGGCAGCCCCAGCATTTT. The encoded protein is CASSLAVGAGQPQHF. Full variable domain (missing parts from reference TRBV7-2 and TRBJ1-5): GAGVSQSPSNKVTEKGKDVELRCDPISGHTALYWYRQSLGQGLEFLIYFQGNSAPDKSGLPSDRFSAERTGGSVSTLTIQRTQQEDSAVYLCASSLAVGAGQPQHFGDGTRLSIL.

The rearrangement uses TRBV2 and TRBJ2-3; D is perhaps TRBD2 (7 bases). The CDR3 has 16 amino acids. With 1 base removed from V and 2 bases from J, the gap between germline ends came to 13 bases. The germline gives CDR1 SNHLY, CDR2 FYNNEI. The CDR3 DNA is TGTGCCAGCAGTGAAGGGGCGGGGGCGATCACAGATACGCAGTATTTT. Translation gives CASSEGAGAITDTQYF. Supplemented by reference TRBV2 and TRBJ2-3, the full variable domain reads EPEVTQTPSHQVTQMGQEVILRCVPISNHLYFYWYRQILGQKVEFLVSFYNNEISEKSEIFDDQFSVERPDGSNFTLKIRSTKLEDSAMYFCASSEGAGAITDTQYFGPGTRLTVL.

The V and J genes are TRBV7-2 and TRBJ1-1; D might be TRBD1 (5 bases). The CDR3 spans 14 residues. Trimming shortened V by 5 bases and J by 8 bases, and 18 bases separated the two germline ends. Germline V lookup: CDR1 SGHTA, CDR2 FQGNSA. The CDR3 DNA reads TGTGCCAGCAGCCCTGGGACGGGAATTAGGGAAGCTTTCTTT. Protein product: CASSPGTGIREAFF. Drawing the rest from reference TRBV7-2 and TRBJ1-1, the complete variable domain is GAGVSQSPSNKVTEKGKDVELRCDPISGHTALYWYRQSLGQGLEFLIYFQGNSAPDKSGLPSDRFSAERTGGSVSTLTIQRTQQEDSAVYLCASSPGTGIREAFFGQGTRLTVV.

The rearrangement uses TRBV6-1 and TRBJ1-1; D perhaps matches TRBD1 (6 bases). The CDR3 extends over 13 amino acids. V was clipped by 7 bases and J by 4 bases, with 13 bases between them. From germline, CDR1 is MNHNS and CDR2 SASEGT. The CDR3 region has the DNA TGTGCCAGCACCGACGACAGGACCACTGAAGCTTTCTTT. It is translated as CASTDDRTTEAFF.

This clonotype was found a few times. The CDR3 loop reads CASSVGAGTGEQYF. DNA for the CDR3: TGTGCCAGCAGCGTTGGAGCGGGGACGGGCGAGCAGTACTTC. The chain joins TRBV7-9 to TRBJ2-7; 7 bases agree with TRBD2. This CDR3 spans 14 amino acids. J gave up 6 bases and V 5 bases, and 10 bases lay outside the gene matches. Germline V CDR1 and CDR2: SEHNR, FQNEAQ (reference sequence).

This clonotype was observed a few times. The CDR3 region is CASSLGQVAGELFF. CDR3 nucleotides: TGTGCCAGCAGCTTGGGCCAGGTGGCCGGGGAGCTGTTTTTT. The chain is built from TRBV5-4 and TRBJ2-2; D gene ambiguous. Trimming shortened V by 0 bases and J by 6 bases, and 9 bases separated the two germline ends. Per germline, CDR1 SGHNT and CDR2 YYREEE (reference sequence). The CDR3 has 14 residues.

This sequence joins TRBV11-2 and TRBJ2-2, with a weak D call TRBD1 (6 bases). The CDR3 totals 12 residues. In germline, CDR1 is SGHAT, CDR2 FQNNGV. The germline V and J ends were trimmed by 6 bases and 7 bases, with 9 bases remaining between them. The chain's CDR3 is CASRTGLGELFF. Here the CDR3 DNA reads TGTGCCAGCAGAACAGGGCTCGGGGAGCTGTTTTTT.

This sequence joins TRBV6-1 and TRBJ2-1; D perhaps matches TRBD1 (9 bases). Trimming shortened V by 10 bases and J by 10 bases, and 20 bases separated the two germline ends. The CDR3 spans 13 residues. CDR1 and CDR2 from the germline V gene are MNHNS and SASEGT. CDR3 DNA sequence: TGTGCCATCTCGGGGGGGACAGGGAACGAGCAGTTCTTC. Translating gives CAISGGTGNEQFF.

This chain uses TRBV6-2 or TRBV6-3 with TRBJ2-7, with D hard to call. The CDR3 length is 12 residues. Germline loops: CDR1 MNHEY, CDR2 SVGEGT. V was trimmed by 0 bases and J by 11 bases, leaving 11 bases between them. The CDR3 sequence: CASSYSSLRKYF. CDR3 sequence (DNA): TGTGCCAGCAGTTACTCGAGTCTCAGAAAGTACTTC.